Listed below are T cell receptor beta chains from one sample, sequenced in a study of cytomegalovirus exposure and HLA in healthy donors. The table came from immunoSEQ multiplex PCR; TCRdb's copy has only in-frame clones and leaves some out. The repertoire holds some 110,000 clones, with over 75% as singletons. The sample consisted of PBMCs. The receptors derive from a man aged 55-75 years in good health and CMV-seronegative. Each CDR3 is given with its conserved first and last residue. Fields, in order: J gene, D gene, V gene, clone size, CDR3 protein, CDR3 DNA. The D gene is left open where the match is weak. Not all rows give a size; the values are once, few, many and, for expanded clones, a class.

j_call: TRBJ2-6; d_call: NA; v_call: TRBV7-6; clone_size: NA; cdr3_aa: CASSLNPLSGANVLTF; cdr3_nt: TGTGCCAGCAGCCTTAACCCACTCTCTGGGGCCAACGTCCTGACTTTC
j_call: TRBJ2-3; d_call: TRBD1; v_call: TRBV12-5; clone_size: NA; cdr3_aa: CASGLQGVTDTQYF; cdr3_nt: TGTGCTAGTGGTCTACAGGGGGTCACAGATACGCAGTATTTT
j_call: TRBJ2-1; d_call: NA; v_call: TRBV27; clone_size: NA; cdr3_aa: CASSFDVSLSYNEQFF; cdr3_nt: TGTGCCAGCAGTTTCGATGTTAGTCTCTCCTACAATGAGCAGTTCTTC
j_call: TRBJ1-3; d_call: TRBD1; v_call: TRBV7-9; clone_size: NA; cdr3_aa: CASSFSSTGGTGNTIYF; cdr3_nt: TGTGCCAGCAGCTTTTCCTCTACAGGGGGGACTGGAAACACCATATATTTT
j_call: TRBJ2-3; d_call: TRBD2; v_call: TRBV5-8; clone_size: NA; cdr3_aa: CASSLGEGRGGPTDTQYF; cdr3_nt: TGTGCCAGCAGCTTGGGGGAAGGTCGGGGGGGCCCCACAGATACGCAGTATTTT
j_call: TRBJ2-7; d_call: TRBD2; v_call: TRBV5-4; clone_size: NA; cdr3_aa: CASSTETSAEQYF; cdr3_nt: TGTGCCAGCAGCACCGAGACTAGCGCTGAGCAGTACTTC
j_call: TRBJ2-1; d_call: TRBD2; v_call: TRBV7-9; clone_size: few; cdr3_aa: CASSLVGGATRGNEQFF; cdr3_nt: TGTGCCAGCAGCTTAGTCGGGGGGGCCACTCGCGGCAATGAGCAGTTCTTC
j_call: TRBJ2-1; d_call: NA; v_call: TRBV4-1; clone_size: NA; cdr3_aa: CASSQESRGEQFF; cdr3_nt: TGCGCCAGCAGCCAAGAGAGTCGTGGTGAGCAGTTCTTC
j_call: TRBJ2-7; d_call: NA; v_call: TRBV30; clone_size: NA; cdr3_aa: CAWSVGGAGNYEQYF; cdr3_nt: TGTGCCTGGAGTGTTGGGGGGGCTGGCAACTACGAGCAGTACTTC
j_call: TRBJ1-3; d_call: NA; v_call: TRBV19; clone_size: NA; cdr3_aa: CASSIYRTPGNTIYF; cdr3_nt: TGTGCCAGTAGTATATACAGGACCCCTGGAAACACCATATATTTT
j_call: TRBJ1-5; d_call: TRBD1; v_call: TRBV18; clone_size: NA; cdr3_aa: CASSATGSNQPQHF; cdr3_nt: TGTGCCAGCTCAGCGACAGGGAGCAATCAGCCCCAGCATTTT
j_call: TRBJ2-1; d_call: TRBD2; v_call: TRBV18; clone_size: NA; cdr3_aa: CASSLSGGNNEQFF; cdr3_nt: TGTGCCAGCTCACTGAGCGGGGGCAACAATGAGCAGTTCTTC
j_call: TRBJ1-5; d_call: NA; v_call: TRBV19; clone_size: few; cdr3_aa: CATTGVEGNQPQHF; cdr3_nt: TGTGCCACGACCGGCGTAGAGGGTAATCAGCCCCAGCATTTT
j_call: TRBJ1-4; d_call: TRBD1; v_call: TRBV7-9; clone_size: NA; cdr3_aa: CASSRGQLNEKLFF; cdr3_nt: TGTGCCAGCAGCAGGGGACAGCTCAATGAAAAACTGTTTTTT
j_call: TRBJ2-7; d_call: TRBD2; v_call: TRBV4-1; clone_size: NA; cdr3_aa: CASSQDRLSGGFTYEQYF; cdr3_nt: TGCGCCAGCAGCCAAGATCGGCTCAGCGGGGGGTTTACCTACGAGCAGTACTTC
j_call: TRBJ2-4; d_call: TRBD2; v_call: TRBV7-9; clone_size: NA; cdr3_aa: CASSSGGLAEQNIQYF; cdr3_nt: TGTGCCAGCAGCTCCGGGGGACTAGCGGAGCAAAACATTCAGTACTTC
j_call: TRBJ2-5; d_call: NA; v_call: TRBV5-5; clone_size: NA; cdr3_aa: CASSPSVETQYF; cdr3_nt: TGTGCCAGCAGCCCTTCGGTAGAGACCCAGTACTTC
j_call: TRBJ2-1; d_call: NA; v_call: TRBV7-9; clone_size: NA; cdr3_aa: CASSHGRALPLTTEQFF; cdr3_nt: TGTGCCAGCAGCCATGGGCGTGCCCTACCCCTTACAACTGAGCAGTTCTTC
j_call: TRBJ2-1; d_call: TRBD2; v_call: TRBV19; clone_size: few; cdr3_aa: CASSIVAGGRNEQFF; cdr3_nt: TGTGCCAGTAGTATAGTAGCGGGGGGGCGCAATGAGCAGTTCTTC
j_call: TRBJ1-5; d_call: NA; v_call: TRBV21-1; clone_size: NA; cdr3_aa: CASSRGRVYQPQHF; cdr3_nt: TGTGCCAGCAGCAGGGGCAGGGTCTATCAGCCCCAGCATTTT
j_call: TRBJ2-5; d_call: TRBD2; v_call: TRBV7-8; clone_size: NA; cdr3_aa: CASSVGTSGGQETQYF; cdr3_nt: TGTGCCAGCAGCGTAGGGACTAGCGGGGGACAAGAGACCCAGTACTTC
j_call: TRBJ1-6; d_call: NA; v_call: TRBV7-2; clone_size: NA; cdr3_aa: CASSWGSSPLHF; cdr3_nt: TGTGCCAGCAGCTGGGGCAGTTCACCCCTCCACTTT
j_call: TRBJ1-4; d_call: NA; v_call: TRBV6-5; clone_size: once; cdr3_aa: CASRTRAGDEKLFF; cdr3_nt: TGTGCCAGCAGGACCCGTGCAGGGGATGAAAAACTGTTTTTT
j_call: TRBJ1-6; d_call: NA; v_call: TRBV7-6; clone_size: once; cdr3_aa: CASSLGESWGNSPLHF; cdr3_nt: TGTGCCAGCAGCTTAGGGGAGAGCTGGGGAAATTCACCCCTCCACTTT
j_call: TRBJ1-1; d_call: NA; v_call: TRBV25-1; clone_size: NA; cdr3_aa: CASSDWRNTEAFF; cdr3_nt: TGTGCCAGCAGTGATTGGAGGAACACTGAAGCCTTCTTT
j_call: TRBJ1-4; d_call: TRBD1; v_call: TRBV6-1; clone_size: NA; cdr3_aa: CASSGQGREKLFF; cdr3_nt: TGTGCCAGCAGTGGACAGGGTCGGGAAAAACTGTTTTTT
j_call: TRBJ2-5; d_call: TRBD1; v_call: TRBV6-6; clone_size: NA; cdr3_aa: CASSPSPGTGQETQYF; cdr3_nt: TGTGCCAGCAGTCCGAGCCCCGGGACAGGGCAAGAGACCCAGTACTTC
j_call: TRBJ2-5; d_call: TRBD1; v_call: TRBV5-4; clone_size: NA; cdr3_aa: CASRLGTGDETQYF; cdr3_nt: TGTGCCAGCAGGTTAGGTACAGGGGATGAGACCCAGTACTTC
j_call: TRBJ2-1; d_call: TRBD1; v_call: TRBV7-2; clone_size: once; cdr3_aa: CASSLQTGTGKFNEQFF; cdr3_nt: TGTGCCAGCAGCTTACAGACCGGGACAGGGAAATTCAATGAGCAGTTCTTC
j_call: TRBJ2-3; d_call: TRBD2; v_call: TRBV4-1; clone_size: few; cdr3_aa: CASSLAGGRDTQYF; cdr3_nt: TGCGCCAGCAGCCTTGCCGGGGGGAGAGATACGCAGTATTTT
j_call: TRBJ1-5; d_call: NA; v_call: TRBV2; clone_size: NA; cdr3_aa: CASTLAGGGDQPQHF; cdr3_nt: TGTGCCAGCACTCTGGCCGGCGGGGGGGATCAGCCCCAGCATTTT
j_call: TRBJ2-7; d_call: TRBD1; v_call: TRBV28; clone_size: NA; cdr3_aa: CASSSVGTGAYEQYF; cdr3_nt: TGTGCCAGCAGTTCTGTGGGGACAGGGGCCTACGAGCAGTACTTC